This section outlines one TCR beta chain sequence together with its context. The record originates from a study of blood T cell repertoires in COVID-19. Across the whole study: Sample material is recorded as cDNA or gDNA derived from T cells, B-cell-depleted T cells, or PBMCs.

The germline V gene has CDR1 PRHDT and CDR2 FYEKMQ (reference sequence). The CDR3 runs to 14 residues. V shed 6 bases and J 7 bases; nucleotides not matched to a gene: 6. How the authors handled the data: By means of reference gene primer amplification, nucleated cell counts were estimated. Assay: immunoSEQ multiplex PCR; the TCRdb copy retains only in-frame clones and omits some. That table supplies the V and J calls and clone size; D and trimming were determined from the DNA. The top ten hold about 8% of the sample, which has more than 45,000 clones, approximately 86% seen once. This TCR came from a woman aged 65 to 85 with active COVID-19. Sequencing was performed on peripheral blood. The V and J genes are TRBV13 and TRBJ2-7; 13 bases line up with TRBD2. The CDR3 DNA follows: TGTGCCAGCAGTAAACTAGCGGGAGGGTGGGAGCAGTACTTC. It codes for CASSKLAGGWEQYF.